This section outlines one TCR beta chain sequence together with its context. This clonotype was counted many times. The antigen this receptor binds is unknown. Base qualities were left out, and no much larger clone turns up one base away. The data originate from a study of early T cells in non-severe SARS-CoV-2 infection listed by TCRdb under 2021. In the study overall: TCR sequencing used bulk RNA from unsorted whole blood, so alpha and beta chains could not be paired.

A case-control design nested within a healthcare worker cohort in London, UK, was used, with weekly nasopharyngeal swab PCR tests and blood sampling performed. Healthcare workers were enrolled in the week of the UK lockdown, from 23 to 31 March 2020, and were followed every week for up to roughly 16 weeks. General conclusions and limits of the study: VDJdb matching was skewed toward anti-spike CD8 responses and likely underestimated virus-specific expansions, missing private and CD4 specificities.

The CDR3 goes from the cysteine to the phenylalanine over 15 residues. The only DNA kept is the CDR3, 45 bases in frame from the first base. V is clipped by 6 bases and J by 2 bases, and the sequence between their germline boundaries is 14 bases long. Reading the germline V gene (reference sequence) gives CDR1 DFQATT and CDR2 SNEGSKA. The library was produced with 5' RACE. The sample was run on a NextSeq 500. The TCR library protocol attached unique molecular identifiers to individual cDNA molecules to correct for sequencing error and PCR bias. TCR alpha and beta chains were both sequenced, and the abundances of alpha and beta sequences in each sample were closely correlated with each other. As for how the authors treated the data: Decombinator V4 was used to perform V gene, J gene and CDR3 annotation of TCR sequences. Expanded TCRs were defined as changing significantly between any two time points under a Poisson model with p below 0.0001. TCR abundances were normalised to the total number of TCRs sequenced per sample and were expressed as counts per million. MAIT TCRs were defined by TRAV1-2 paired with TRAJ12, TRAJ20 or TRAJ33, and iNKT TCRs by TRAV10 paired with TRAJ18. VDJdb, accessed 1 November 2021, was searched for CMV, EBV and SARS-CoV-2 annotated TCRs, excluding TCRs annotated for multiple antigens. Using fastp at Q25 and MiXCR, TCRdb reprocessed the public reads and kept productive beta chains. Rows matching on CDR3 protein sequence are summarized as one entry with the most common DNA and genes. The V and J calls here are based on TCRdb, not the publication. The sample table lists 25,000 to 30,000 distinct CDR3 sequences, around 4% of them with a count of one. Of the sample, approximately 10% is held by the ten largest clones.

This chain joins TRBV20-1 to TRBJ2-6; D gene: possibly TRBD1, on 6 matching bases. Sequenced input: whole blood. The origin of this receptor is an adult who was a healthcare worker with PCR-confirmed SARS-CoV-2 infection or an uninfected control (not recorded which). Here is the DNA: TGCAGTGCCAGCGGACAGTGGACTGGGGCCAACGTCCTGACTTTC. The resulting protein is CSASGQWTGANVLTF.